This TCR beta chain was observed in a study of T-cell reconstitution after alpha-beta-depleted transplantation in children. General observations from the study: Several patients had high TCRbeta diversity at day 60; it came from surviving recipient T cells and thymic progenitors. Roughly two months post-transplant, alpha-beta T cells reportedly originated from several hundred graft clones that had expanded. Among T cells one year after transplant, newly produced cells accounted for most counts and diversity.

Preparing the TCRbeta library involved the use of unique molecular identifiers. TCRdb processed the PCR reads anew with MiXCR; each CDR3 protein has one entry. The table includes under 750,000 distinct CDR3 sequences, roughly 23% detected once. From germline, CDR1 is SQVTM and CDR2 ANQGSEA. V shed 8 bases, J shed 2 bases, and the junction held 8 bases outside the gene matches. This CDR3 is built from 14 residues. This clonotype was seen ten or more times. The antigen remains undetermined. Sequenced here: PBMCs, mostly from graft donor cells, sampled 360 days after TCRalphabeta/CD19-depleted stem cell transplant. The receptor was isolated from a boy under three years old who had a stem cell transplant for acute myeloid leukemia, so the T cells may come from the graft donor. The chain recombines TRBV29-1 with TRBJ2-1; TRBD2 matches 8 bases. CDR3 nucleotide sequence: TGCAGCAAAACTAGCGGTGCGCCCTACAATGAGCAGTTCTTC. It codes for CSKTSGAPYNEQFF.